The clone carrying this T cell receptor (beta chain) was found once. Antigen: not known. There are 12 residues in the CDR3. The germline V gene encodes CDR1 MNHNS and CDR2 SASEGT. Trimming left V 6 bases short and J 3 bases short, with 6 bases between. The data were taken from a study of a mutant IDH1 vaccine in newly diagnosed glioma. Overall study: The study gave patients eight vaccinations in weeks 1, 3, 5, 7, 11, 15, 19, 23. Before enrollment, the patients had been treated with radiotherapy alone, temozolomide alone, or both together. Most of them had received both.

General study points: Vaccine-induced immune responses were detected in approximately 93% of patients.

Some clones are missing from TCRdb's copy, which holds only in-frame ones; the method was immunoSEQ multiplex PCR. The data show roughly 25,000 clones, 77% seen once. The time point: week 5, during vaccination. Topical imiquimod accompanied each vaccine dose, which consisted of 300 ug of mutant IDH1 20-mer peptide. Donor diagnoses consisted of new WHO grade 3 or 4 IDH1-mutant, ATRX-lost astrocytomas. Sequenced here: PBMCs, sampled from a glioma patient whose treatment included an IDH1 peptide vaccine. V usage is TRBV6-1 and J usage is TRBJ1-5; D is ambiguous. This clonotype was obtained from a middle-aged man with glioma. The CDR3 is CASRGSNQPQHF. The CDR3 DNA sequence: TGTGCCAGCAGGGGATCCAATCAGCCCCAGCATTTT.